This T cell receptor (beta chain) stems from a study of CD8+CD57+ T cells in acquired aplastic anemia. Study summary: The DNA of sorted CD4+ and CD8+ cells averaged 3.2 ug.

Patients chosen for sequencing had CD8+CD57+ cells that had expanded, as shown by flow cytometry. With no exception, the patients had severe acquired aplastic anemia. Findings and limits, study-wide: Shared by patients and controls, 25 to 35 CD8+ CDR3s were abundant in patients.

The study profiled TCR beta VDJ and CDR3 using genomic DNA as template. One entry per CDR3 protein results from TCRdb running MiXCR on the reads. The table has over 250,000 distinct CDR3 sequences, roughly 61% seen once; the top ten hold around 1.3%. The CDR3 has 16 amino acids. Trimming took 7 bases from V and 1 from J; bases not matched to a gene: 10. CDR1 is ENHRY and CDR2 is SYGVKD in the germline V gene. This clonotype has a handful of counts. Its antigen is not identified. The gene calls are TRBV10-3 and TRBJ1-5; 7 bases match TRBD1. The sequencing sample was made of sorted CD4+, CD8+, or CD8+CD57+ T cells (not recorded which) from PBMCs. This receptor was taken from a human donor with aplastic anemia. In nucleotides, the CDR3 is TGTGCCATCAAAGACAAGTGGGGACAGAGCAATCAGCCCCAGCATTTT. Translating gives CAIKDKWGQSNQPQHF.